The present entry profiles one TCR beta chain with its context. At one of its ends the junction is not consistent with the germline gene, which may arise from a read error. Per the original methods: Amplification of reference gene primers was used by the study to estimate nucleated cell counts. Produced via immunoSEQ multiplex PCR; TCRdb's table is partial and in-frame only. V and J calls and clone size are as listed in that table; D and trimming were resolved from the DNA. Of roughly 250,000 clones detected, 70% to 90% appear once; the ten largest clones hold roughly 4%. The CDR3 has 15 residues. Germline CDR1 and CDR2: SGDLS and YYNGEE. This sample was included in a study of blood T cell repertoires in COVID-19.

The sequence came from a woman aged 25 to 39 who had recovered from COVID-19. J is TRBJ1-2 and V is TRBV9; TRBD1 aligns across 7 bases. What was sequenced was PBMCs or T cells enriched from blood (not recorded which). CDR3 loop: CAGSPRQGINYGYTF. The CDR3 nucleotides are TGTGCCGGCAGCCCCAGACAGGGAATAAACTATGGCTACACCTTC.